This T cell receptor (beta chain) emerged from a study of blood T cell repertoires in COVID-19 (TCRdb year 2020). Turning to the overall study: Samples from collaborators originated in the United States, Italy and Spain and spanned both the acute and convalescent phases of COVID-19. The material from the prospective study consisted of cDNA or gDNA derived from T cells, B-cell-depleted T cells, or PBMCs. HLA class I and class II types, where available, came from metadata supplied by the sample provider rather than from assay-based typing. Subjects who had been exposed to COVID-19, were actively infected with it, or had recovered from it provided the deeply sampled blood TCRbeta repertoires that made up the dataset. Samples came from the ongoing ImmuneRACE study (first 160 participants) plus 1,254 subjects from 6 global collaborators. The repertoires were released in a freely available public database intended as a resource for research on the immune response to SARS-CoV-2. Nearly every sample came with metadata listing a de-identified subject ID, COVID-19 status, age in years and sex. Study-wide findings and limitations: How much clinical and demographic metadata was included differed by source and by participant, and the metadata was provided uncurated.

The CDR3, cysteine through phenylalanine, is 13 amino acids long. The sequence is cut down to CDR3 DNA, 39 bases in frame from base 1. CDR1 is given as SEHNR and CDR2 as FQNEAQ, both from the germline V gene (reference sequence). The junction carries 11 bases between V and J, which are trimmed by 8 bases and 4 bases respectively. The immunoSEQ Assay, a bias-controlled multiplex PCR, was used to amplify TCRbeta CDR3 regions from genomic DNA. The study's processing was this. The number of nucleated cells in each sample was estimated from the amplification of reference gene primers within the assay. To quantify the absolute abundance of each unique TCRbeta CDR3 rearrangement, sequence reads were collapsed and filtered. For each sample, productive Simpson clonality was calculated as the square root of Simpson's diversity index over productive rearrangements. TCRdb took this table from immuneACCESS and kept in-frame rearrangements with V and J called. Such tables lack part of the clones; where checked against another copy, unresolved V genes explain under half of the gap, and the rest is unexplained. Clonal size and the V and J genes are those of that table, whereas D and trimming came from the DNA. This sample has approximately 200,000 clones in its table, and more than 70% of those were observed once. The ten largest clonotypes hold approximately 4% of the sample.

Each collaborating institution followed its own protocols to collect whole blood in K2EDTA tubes. Collaborator samples were shipped for TCRbeta analysis as frozen whole blood, isolated PBMCs, or DNA extracted from either sample type. This clone was recorded once. Its binding antigen is unknown. No base-level quality is on record; no much larger clone is a single base apart. This receptor chain uses TRBV7-9 and TRBJ2-2; perhaps TRBD2 is the D gene, with 5 bases matching. The specimen sequenced was peripheral blood. This sequence originates from a woman between 25 and 40 years old with acute or convalescent COVID-19. The CDR3 has the sequence CASEGIGTGELFF. The bases read TGTGCCAGCGAGGGAATAGGCACCGGGGAGCTGTTTTTT.